This T cell receptor (beta chain) appears in the sequencing data of a study of shared clonotypes between healthy human individuals. General study results and limits: Memory subsets generally showed lower estimated richness than naive subsets. Only blood was sampled, and tissue TCR repertoires likely differ from blood ones.

This clone was observed a few times. The antigen is not known. CDR1 SGDLS and CDR2 YYNGEE come from the germline V gene. Deletions cut 0 bases from V and 5 bases from J, with 11 bases between. This CDR3 has 14 residues. Original methodology: Junction-only immunoSEQ sequences carried no quality scores, so filtering differed. The assay was immunoSEQ multiplex PCR, and TCRdb's table has in-frame clones only and misses some. The V and J calls and the clone size are those of that table, but D and trimming were determined from the DNA. The data hold about 960,000 clones, with around 80% observed a single time.

This clonotype was obtained from a man between 18 and 35 years old in good health. The gene calls are TRBV9 and TRBJ1-2; D not certain. Source material: memory CD4+ T cells sorted from blood. Subset denoted: CD45RA-negative fraction. The CDR3: CASSVEAGGYGYTF. As DNA, the CDR3 is TGTGCCAGCAGCGTAGAGGCGGGAGGGTATGGCTACACCTTC.